This is a list of T cell receptor beta chains from one sample in a study of vaccination and CD4 T cells after COVID-19. Each CDR3 protein is one row after TCRdb ran MiXCR on the PCR reads. This table has approximately 6,100 distinct CDR3 sequences, almost 35% appearing once. These receptors are not linked to any known antigen. The specimen sequenced was CD4+ T cells from blood, cultured in vitro. All receptors come from a human donor in good health. The CDR3 runs from the conserved cysteine through the conserved F or W. The D gene is left open where the match is weak. Not every row has a clone size; where given, it reads once, few, many or a size class.

cdr3_length j_call v_call d_call clone_size cdr3_nt cdr3_aa
16 TRBJ2-7 TRBV5-8 - - TGTGCCAGCACCACGGATCCGGGATACTTATCCTACGAGCAGTACTTC CASTTDPGYLSYEQYF
11 TRBJ2-2 TRBV28 - - TGTGCCAGCAGAGTCACCGGGGAGCTGTTTTTT CASRVTGELFF
12 TRBJ2-3 TRBV11-2 - - TGTGCCAGCAGCTTGCAGGTCGATACGCAGTATTTT CASSLQVDTQYF
17 TRBJ1-2 TRBV6-1 - few TGTGCCAGCAGTGACCCAGGGGACCCCTTCGCTAACTATGGCTACACCTTC CASSDPGDPFANYGYTF
14 TRBJ2-3 TRBV5-4 - few TGTGCCAGCACCGCCGGAGGAGGCACAGATACGCAGTATTTT CASTAGGGTDTQYF
14 TRBJ1-1 TRBV7-3 - few TGTGCCAGCAGCTTCAAGGGCGGGGGGACTGAAGCTTTCTTT CASSFKGGGTEAFF
12 TRBJ1-2 TRBV12-3/TRBV12-4 - - TGTGCCAGCAGTTTCGGCTCCTATGGCTACACCTTC CASSFGSYGYTF
16 TRBJ1-1 TRBV27 TRBD1 few TGTGCCAGCAGCACCGGGACAGGGGGCGCCATCACTGAAGCTTTCTTT CASSTGTGGAITEAFF
15 TRBJ2-6 TRBV9 - - TGTGCCAGCAGCCGCAGGACAGCCGGGGCCAACGTCCTGACTTTC CASSRRTAGANVLTF
13 TRBJ2-1 TRBV12-3/TRBV12-4 - few TGTGCCAGCAGTTTAGTACACGCGGATGAGCAGTTCTTC CASSLVHADEQFF
12 TRBJ2-1 TRBV20-1 - few TGCAGTGCTTTGGGACTTTACAATGAGCAGTTCTTC CSALGLYNEQFF
15 TRBJ2-5 TRBV20-1 - - TGCAGTGCTAGACGAGTAGGAAGGACACAAGAGACCCAGTACTTC CSARRVGRTQETQYF
14 TRBJ2-7 TRBV19 TRBD2 - TGTGCCAGTAGTAGGGGAGCGGGAGAAGACGAGCAGTACTTC CASSRGAGEDEQYF
14 TRBJ1-5 TRBV6-5 - - TGTGCCAGCAGTTACTCGAACAACAATCAGCCCCAGCATTTT CASSYSNNNQPQHF
13 TRBJ2-1 TRBV19 - - TGTGCCAGTAGTATGGTACGGCAGAATGAGCAGTTCTTC CASSMVRQNEQFF
12 TRBJ1-2 TRBV20-1 - few TGCAGTGCTAGTAGGGGAGCGGATGGCTACACCTTC CSASRGADGYTF
16 TRBJ1-5 TRBV27 TRBD1 - TGTGCCAGCAGTCCGCAAGGACAGGGGGAGATAAGAGCCCAGCATTTT CASSPQGQGEIRAQHF
15 TRBJ2-7 TRBV20-1 TRBD1 - TGCAGTGCTAGGGACTCTGGCAGGGGGACATACGAGCAGTACTTC CSARDSGRGTYEQYF
16 TRBJ2-5 TRBV5-1 TRBD2 - TGCGCCAGCAGCTCCCCTAGCGGGGGCGTATCGGAGACCCAGTACTTC CASSSPSGGVSETQYF
15 TRBJ2-5 TRBV7-3 TRBD1 - TGTGCCAGCAGCGAGGGAACAGGGGCTCAAGAGACCCAGTACTTC CASSEGTGAQETQYF
11 TRBJ1-2 TRBV30 - - TGTGCCTGGAGGCTTCCCTATGGCTACACCTTC CAWRLPYGYTF
17 TRBJ1-3 TRBV25-1 TRBD1 - TGTGCCAGCAGAAAGGGACAGGTCGGACTCTCTGGAAACACCATATATTTT CASRKGQVGLSGNTIYF
16 TRBJ1-4 TRBV27 - - TGTGCCAGCAGTTTAAGGTCAGGGGTGGGTAATGAAAAACTGTTTTTT CASSLRSGVGNEKLFF
17 TRBJ2-2 TRBV10-1 - - TGCGCCAGCAGTGAGTCGATAAAGGGTGGGAACACCGGGGAGCTGTTTTTT CASSESIKGGNTGELFF
13 TRBJ1-1 TRBV7-6 TRBD1 few TGTGCCAGCACCCGGGACAGTAACACTGAAGCTTTCTTT CASTRDSNTEAFF
13 TRBJ1-5 TRBV4-2 - - TGTGCCAGCAGCCACCAAAGGGATCAGCCCCAGCATTTT CASSHQRDQPQHF